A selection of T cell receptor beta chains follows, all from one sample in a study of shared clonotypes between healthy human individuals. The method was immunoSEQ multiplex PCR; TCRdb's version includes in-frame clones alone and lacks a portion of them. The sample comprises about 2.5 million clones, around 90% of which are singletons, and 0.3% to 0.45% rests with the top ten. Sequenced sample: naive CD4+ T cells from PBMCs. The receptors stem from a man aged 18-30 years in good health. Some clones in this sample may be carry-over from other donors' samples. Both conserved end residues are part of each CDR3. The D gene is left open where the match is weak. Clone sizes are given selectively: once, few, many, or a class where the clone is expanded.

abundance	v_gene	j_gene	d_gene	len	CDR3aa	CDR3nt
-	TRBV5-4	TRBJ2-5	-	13	CASSLLEEETQYF	TGTGCCAGCAGCTTGCTAGAGGAAGAGACCCAGTACTTC
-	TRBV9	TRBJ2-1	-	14	CASSVSSAYNEQFF	TGTGCCAGCAGCGTATCGTCAGCCTACAATGAGCAGTTCTTC
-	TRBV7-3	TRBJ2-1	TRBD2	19	CASSLNRPGVAGEYNEQFF	TGTGCCAGCAGCTTAAATCGACCGGGGGTAGCGGGAGAGTACAATGAGCAGTTCTTC
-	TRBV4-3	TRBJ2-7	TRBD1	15	CASSQANRGSYEQYF	TGCGCCAGCAGCCAGGCAAACAGGGGGTCCTACGAGCAGTACTTC
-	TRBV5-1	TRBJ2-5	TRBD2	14	CASSLGLAGETQYF	TGCGCCAGCAGCTTAGGACTAGCGGGAGAGACCCAGTACTTC
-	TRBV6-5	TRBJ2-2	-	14	CATWADFYTGELFF	TGTGCCACCTGGGCGGATTTCTACACCGGGGAGCTGTTTTTT
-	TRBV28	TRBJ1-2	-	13	CASVSPANYGYTF	TGTGCCAGTGTGTCACCTGCTAACTATGGCTACACCTTC
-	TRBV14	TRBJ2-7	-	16	CASSQRAQGSSYEQYF	TGTGCCAGCAGCCAACGAGCACAGGGAAGCTCCTACGAGCAGTACTTC
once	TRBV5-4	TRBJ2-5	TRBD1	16	CASSLNTGGYQETQYF	TGTGCCAGCAGCTTGAACACAGGGGGATACCAAGAGACCCAGTACTTC
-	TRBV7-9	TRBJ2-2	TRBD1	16	CASSQPGQGFAGELFF	TGTGCCAGCAGCCAGCCGGGACAGGGTTTCGCCGGGGAGCTGTTTTTT
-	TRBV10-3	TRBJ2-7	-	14	CATTSDLLLGEQYF	TGTGCCACCACCTCGGACTTGCTCCTCGGCGAGCAGTACTTC
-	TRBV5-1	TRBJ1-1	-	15	CASIETRGSGTEAFF	TGCGCCAGCATCGAAACCAGGGGTTCCGGCACTGAAGCTTTCTTT
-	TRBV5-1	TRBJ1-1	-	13	CASSWTANTEAFF	TGCGCCAGCAGCTGGACGGCGAACACTGAAGCTTTCTTT
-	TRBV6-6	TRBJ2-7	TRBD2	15	CASRSRLAEDYEQYF	TGTGCCAGCAGATCCCGACTAGCAGAAGACTACGAGCAGTACTTC
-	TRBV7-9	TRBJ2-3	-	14	CASSLAGSTDTQYF	TGTGCCAGCAGCTTAGCCGGTAGCACAGATACGCAGTATTTT
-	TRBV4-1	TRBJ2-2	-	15	CASTAEGGGTGELFF	TGCGCCAGCACCGCGGAGGGGGGAGGCACCGGGGAGCTGTTTTTT
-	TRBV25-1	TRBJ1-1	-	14	CASSERALNTEAFF	TGTGCCAGCAGTGAGAGGGCCCTGAACACTGAAGCTTTCTTT
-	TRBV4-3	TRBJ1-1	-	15	CASSQDGLSNTEAFF	TGCGCCAGCAGCCAAGATGGGCTTTCCAACACTGAAGCTTTCTTT
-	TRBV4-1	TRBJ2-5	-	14	CASSQDRGGETQYF	TGCGCCAGCAGCCAAGACAGGGGAGGCGAGACCCAGTACTTC
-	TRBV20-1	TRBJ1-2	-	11	CSASLGYGYTF	TGCAGTGCTAGTTTGGGGTATGGCTACACCTTC
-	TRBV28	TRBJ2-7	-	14	CASTRGASSYEQYF	TGTGCCAGCACTCGGGGGGCGAGCTCCTACGAGCAGTACTTC
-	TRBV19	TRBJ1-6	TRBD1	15	CASSILGQSNSPLHF	TGTGCCAGTAGTATTCTGGGACAGTCTAATTCACCCCTCCACTTT
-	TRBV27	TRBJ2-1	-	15	CASARRGPTRMEQFF	TGTGCCAGCGCCCGCAGAGGACCGACCCGGATGGAGCAGTTCTTC
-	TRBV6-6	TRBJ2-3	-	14	CASSYRSSTDTQYF	TGTGCCAGCAGTTACCGATCTAGCACAGATACGCAGTATTTT
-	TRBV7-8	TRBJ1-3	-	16	CASSFLTQNIGNTIYF	TGTGCCAGCAGCTTTTTAACCCAGAACATTGGAAACACCATATATTTT
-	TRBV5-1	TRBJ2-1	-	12	CASSLRQNEQFF	TGCGCCAGCAGCTTAAGGCAAAATGAGCAGTTCTTC
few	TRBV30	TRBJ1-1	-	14	CAWSFPAAGTEAFF	TGTGCCTGGAGTTTCCCCGCGGCAGGAACTGAAGCTTTCTTT
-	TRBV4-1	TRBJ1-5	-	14	CASSTVLASQPQHF	TGCGCCAGCAGCACGGTGTTGGCTTCTCAGCCCCAGCATTTT
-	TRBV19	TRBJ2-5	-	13	CAGSAAEGETQYF	TGTGCCGGGAGTGCGGCGGAGGGAGAGACCCAGTACTTC
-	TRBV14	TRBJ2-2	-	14	CASSQDHNTGELFF	TGTGCCAGCAGCCAAGATCATAACACCGGGGAGCTGTTTTTT
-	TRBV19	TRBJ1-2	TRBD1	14	CASRPQGAHYGYTF	TGTGCCAGTAGGCCACAGGGGGCCCACTATGGCTACACCTTC
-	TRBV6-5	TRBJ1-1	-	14	CASSYSFLNTEAFF	TGTGCCAGCAGTTACTCCTTCCTGAACACTGAAGCTTTCTTT
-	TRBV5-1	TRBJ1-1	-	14	CASTQGVMNTEAFF	TGCGCCAGCACCCAAGGGGTCATGAACACTGAAGCTTTCTTT
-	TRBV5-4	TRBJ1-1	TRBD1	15	CASAKGQGRDTEAFF	TGTGCCAGCGCAAAGGGACAGGGGAGGGACACTGAAGCTTTCTTT
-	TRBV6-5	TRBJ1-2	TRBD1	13	CASRTGGTYGYTF	TGTGCCAGCAGGACAGGGGGAACTTATGGCTACACCTTC
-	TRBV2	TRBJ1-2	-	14	CASSAGRTNYGYTF	TGTGCCAGCAGTGCAGGGCGTACTAACTATGGCTACACCTTC
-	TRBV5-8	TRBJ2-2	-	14	CASSLRVGSGELFF	TGTGCCAGCAGCTTGCGGGTGGGGTCCGGGGAGCTGTTTTTT
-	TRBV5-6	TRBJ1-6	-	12	CASSLRWGPLHF	TGTGCCAGCAGCTTGAGGTGGGGACCCCTCCACTTT
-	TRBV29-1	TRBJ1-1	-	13	CSVGLATNTEAFF	TGCAGCGTCGGCCTAGCCACGAACACTGAAGCTTTCTTT
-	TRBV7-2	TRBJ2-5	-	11	CASSFRETQYF	TGTGCCAGCAGTTTTAGGGAGACCCAGTACTTC
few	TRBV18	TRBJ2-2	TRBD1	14	CASCPGQGTGELFF	TGTGCCAGCTGTCCGGGACAGGGGACCGGGGAGCTGTTTTTT
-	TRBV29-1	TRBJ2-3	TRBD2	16	CSVAIGGRATTDTQYF	TGCAGCGTGGCCATTGGGGGGAGGGCAACCACAGATACGCAGTATTTT
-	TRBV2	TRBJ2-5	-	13	CASSEAGRETQYF	TGTGCCAGCAGTGAAGCGGGGAGAGAGACCCAGTACTTC
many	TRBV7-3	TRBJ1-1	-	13	CASSPTGNTEAFF	TGTGCCAGCAGCCCTACAGGGAACACTGAAGCTTTCTTT
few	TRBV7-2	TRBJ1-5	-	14	CASSLGQFGLPQHF	TGTGCCAGCAGCTTAGGGCAATTCGGGCTGCCCCAGCATTTT
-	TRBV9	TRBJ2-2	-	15	CASSVEGGPTGELFF	TGTGCCAGCAGCGTAGAGGGGGGCCCCACCGGGGAGCTGTTTTTT
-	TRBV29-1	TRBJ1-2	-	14	CSVESPQGISGYTF	TGCAGCGTTGAGTCCCCTCAGGGGATTAGTGGCTACACCTTC
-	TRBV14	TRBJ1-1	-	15	CASSFSGPRNTEAFF	TGTGCCAGCAGCTTTTCGGGACCGCGGAACACTGAAGCTTTCTTT
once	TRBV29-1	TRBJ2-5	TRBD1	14	CSVAHRGVSETQYF	TGCAGCGTGGCCCACAGGGGGGTGTCAGAGACCCAGTACTTC
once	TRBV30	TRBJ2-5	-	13	CAWSATVGQTQYF	TGTGCCTGGAGTGCAACCGTAGGACAGACCCAGTACTTC
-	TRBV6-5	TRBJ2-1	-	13	CASSYSVRNEQFF	TGTGCCAGCAGTTACTCGGTCCGGAATGAGCAGTTCTTC
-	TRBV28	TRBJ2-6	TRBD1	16	CASSGDRAFGANVLTF	TGTGCCAGCAGTGGAGACAGGGCATTTGGGGCCAACGTCCTGACTTTC